This T cell receptor beta chain was captured by sequencing in a study of T-cell memory formation after mild COVID-19 (dated by TCRdb to about 2021). At the level of the whole study: TCR sequence clusters from the two donors were found to be largely donor specific. T-cell clones expanding and contracting after mild COVID-19 in two donors were tracked by longitudinal TCRalpha and TCRbeta repertoire sequencing. Two young, previously healthy adult volunteers, one female and one male, were included in the cohort.

Ficoll-Paque density gradient centrifugation was used to isolate PBMCs. Results the study describes overall, beyond this receptor: The study included only two mild cases, and larger cohorts that include severe cases with pre-infection samples were judged to be necessary. Clones contracting from day 15 to 85 had balanced CD4/CD8 phenotypes, while a second wave expanding from day 15 to 37 was biased towards CD4+. Contracting CD4+ clones turned up mainly in the CM and EM memory subsets, whereas EMRA was where CD8+ clones were enriched. SARS-CoV-2 specificity was not confirmed for the second-wave clones peaking on day 37. Some responding clones were detected in pre-infection memory, which suggested that pre-existing cross-reactive memory T cells had joined the SARS-CoV-2 response.

The instrument given in TCRdb is Illumina NovaSeq 6000. TCRalpha and TCRbeta cDNA libraries were constructed by 5'RACE with constant-segment primers, with sample barcodes and unique molecular identifiers being introduced. Trizol reagent was used to extract RNA from every sample. Library amplification was performed in two PCR steps, and a second sample barcode and Illumina TruSeq adapters were introduced in the second step. Libraries were sequenced on an Illumina NovaSeq with 2 x 150 bp paired-end reads. The source study handled its data this way. Reads were demultiplexed and collapsed into UMI-guided consensus sequences with migec v1.2.7. Using mixcr v2.1.11, the UMI consensuses were aligned to TRA and TRB V and J templates and assembled into clonotypes. A clonotype was counted as expanded or contracted only if both edgeR and NoisET called the change significant, with noise models trained on biological replicates. For edgeR calls, a false discovery rate-adjusted p below 0.01 and a log2 fold-change threshold of 1 were applied. As an exploratory analysis of dynamics, PCA with hierarchical clustering was applied to max-normalized trajectories of the 1000 most abundant clonotypes. Separately sequenced CD4+ and CD8+ repertoires were used to assign the CD4 or CD8 phenotype of responding clones. TCRdb reanalyzed the raw reads on its own, using fastp at Q25 for trimming and MiXCR for clone calling, and kept in-frame beta chains. Identical CDR3 protein sequences are pooled into one entry, listed with their most common genes and DNA. It is TCRdb's table, rather than the study itself, that gives the V and J calls and clone size. The sample includes 300,000 to 400,000 distinct CDR3 sequences, with 25% to 30% observed a single time. The ten top clones hold approximately 13% of the sample.

Regarding this clonotype: What this receptor recognizes is not known. Base qualities are not at hand, and no much larger clone is one base apart.

The CDR3 has 15 amino acids, counting the end cysteine and phenylalanine. Kept here is only the CDR3 DNA, which spans 45 bases and is read in frame from base 1. As encoded in the germline V gene, CDR1 is SNHLY while CDR2 is FYNNEI. V was cut back by 3 bases and J by 1 base, leaving a gap of 9 bases between them. Sequenced sample: PBMCs or a T cell subset sorted from them (not recorded which). In this chain, TRBV2 is recombined with TRBJ2-2; no D gene can be assigned with confidence. The sequence derives from an adult woman who had mild COVID-19 (a few samples of this study predate the infection). The sample titles of this study are shuffled in the database, so cell type and time point are left out; the donor was told from shared clones. The DNA sequence is as follows: TGTGCCAGCAGTGAGGGCCCGATGAACACCGGGGAGCTGTTTTTT. Translation gives CASSEGPMNTGELFF.